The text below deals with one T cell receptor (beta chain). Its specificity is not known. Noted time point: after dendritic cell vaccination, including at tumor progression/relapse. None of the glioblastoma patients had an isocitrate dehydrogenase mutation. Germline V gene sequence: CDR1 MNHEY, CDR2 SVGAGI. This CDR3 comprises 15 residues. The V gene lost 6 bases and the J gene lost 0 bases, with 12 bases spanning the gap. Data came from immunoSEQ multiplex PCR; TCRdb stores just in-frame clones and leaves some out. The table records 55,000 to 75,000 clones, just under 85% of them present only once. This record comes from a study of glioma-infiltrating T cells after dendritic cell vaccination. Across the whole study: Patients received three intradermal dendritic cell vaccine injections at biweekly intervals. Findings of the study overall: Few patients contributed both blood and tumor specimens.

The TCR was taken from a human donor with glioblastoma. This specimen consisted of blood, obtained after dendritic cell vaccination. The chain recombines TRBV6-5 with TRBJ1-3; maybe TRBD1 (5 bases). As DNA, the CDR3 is TGTGCCAGCAGCCTAGGGGCCTTCTCTGGAAACACCATATATTTT. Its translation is CASSLGAFSGNTIYF.